This T cell receptor beta chain comes out of a study of T cell responses to AZD1222 COVID-19 vaccine. On the study more broadly: Pooling of second doses given at about 4 or about 12 weeks was done. Study results and caveats: Dominant at 160-218 and 743-854, vaccine-associated CD4 TCRs also spanned spike. No day 14 peak samples; only post-peak repertoires were characterized. Clonal diversity was possibly underestimated, and the donors were mostly white British, with more females.

Germline CDR1 is LNHDA and CDR2 is SQIVND (reference sequence). The CDR3 totals 19 residues. Trimming removed 5 bases at V and 2 bases at J, with 26 bases between. Data came from immunoSEQ multiplex PCR; TCRdb stores just in-frame clones and leaves some out. The data contain 120,000 to 150,000 clones, about 93% of them singletons. For this clone: Its antigen is not identified.

This material consisted of peripheral blood, taken on day 0 of AZD1222 vaccination. The gene calls are TRBV19 and TRBJ2-3; possible D gene TRBD2, 6 bases. This clonotype was obtained from an adult in good health. The CDR3 DNA is TGTGCCAGTAGTCCCATTATCGGGGGTCAAGACCTCTCCACAGATACGCAGTATTTT. Protein: CASSPIIGGQDLSTDTQYF.